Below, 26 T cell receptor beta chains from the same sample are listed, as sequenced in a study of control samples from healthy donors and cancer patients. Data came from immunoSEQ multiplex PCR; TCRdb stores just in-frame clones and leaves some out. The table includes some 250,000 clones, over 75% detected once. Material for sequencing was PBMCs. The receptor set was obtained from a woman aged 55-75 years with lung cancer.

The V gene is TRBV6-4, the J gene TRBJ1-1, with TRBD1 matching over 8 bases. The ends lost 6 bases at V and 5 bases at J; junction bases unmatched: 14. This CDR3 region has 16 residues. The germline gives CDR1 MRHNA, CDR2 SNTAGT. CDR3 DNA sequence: TGTGCCAGCAGCTCCCCTTGGACAGGGCCAACGACTGAAGCTTTCTTT. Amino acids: CASSSPWTGPTTEAFF.

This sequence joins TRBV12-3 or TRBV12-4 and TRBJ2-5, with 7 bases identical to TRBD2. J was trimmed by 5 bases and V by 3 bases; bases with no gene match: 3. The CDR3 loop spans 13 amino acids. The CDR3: CASSFAGAETQYF. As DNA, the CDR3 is TGTGCCAGCAGTTTCGCGGGAGCGGAGACCCAGTACTTC.

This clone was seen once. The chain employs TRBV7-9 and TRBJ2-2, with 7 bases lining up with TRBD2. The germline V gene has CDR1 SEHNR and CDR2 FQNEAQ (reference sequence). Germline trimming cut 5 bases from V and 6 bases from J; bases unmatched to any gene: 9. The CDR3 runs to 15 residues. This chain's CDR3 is CASSATGTKPGELFF. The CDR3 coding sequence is TGTGCCAGCAGCGCCACCGGGACTAAGCCCGGGGAGCTGTTTTTT.

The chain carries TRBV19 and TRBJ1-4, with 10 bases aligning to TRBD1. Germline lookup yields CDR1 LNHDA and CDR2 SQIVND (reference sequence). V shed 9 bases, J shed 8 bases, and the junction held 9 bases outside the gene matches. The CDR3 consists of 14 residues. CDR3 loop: CARMGDRGKEKLFF. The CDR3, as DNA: TGTGCCAGGATGGGGGACAGGGGCAAGGAAAAACTGTTTTTT.

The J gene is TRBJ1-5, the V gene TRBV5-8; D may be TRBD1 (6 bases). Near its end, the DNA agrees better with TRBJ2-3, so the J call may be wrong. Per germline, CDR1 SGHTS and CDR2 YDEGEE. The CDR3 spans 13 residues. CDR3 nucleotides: TGTGCCAGCCCGCTAGGGGGTAATCAGCCCCAGTATTTT. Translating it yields CASPLGGNQPQYF.

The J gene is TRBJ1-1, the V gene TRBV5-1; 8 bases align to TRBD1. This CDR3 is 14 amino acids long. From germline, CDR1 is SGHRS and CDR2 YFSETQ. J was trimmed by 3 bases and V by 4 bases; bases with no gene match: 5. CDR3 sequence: CASSRTGQDTEAFF. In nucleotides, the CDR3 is TGCGCCAGCAGCAGGACAGGGCAGGACACTGAAGCTTTCTTT.

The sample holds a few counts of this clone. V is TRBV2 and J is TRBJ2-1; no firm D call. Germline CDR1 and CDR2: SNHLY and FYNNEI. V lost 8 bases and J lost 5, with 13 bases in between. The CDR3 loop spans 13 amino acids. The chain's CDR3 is CASQVGGDNEQFF. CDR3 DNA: TGTGCCAGCCAGGTGGGTGGGGACAATGAGCAGTTCTTC.

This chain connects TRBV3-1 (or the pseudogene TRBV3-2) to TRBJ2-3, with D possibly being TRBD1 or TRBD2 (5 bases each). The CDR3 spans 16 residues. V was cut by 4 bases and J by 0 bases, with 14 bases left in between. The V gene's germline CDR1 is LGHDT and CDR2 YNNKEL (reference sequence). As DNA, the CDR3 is TGTGCCAGCAGCCCGATCCTGGGACGCAGCACAGATACGCAGTATTTT. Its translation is CASSPILGRSTDTQYF.

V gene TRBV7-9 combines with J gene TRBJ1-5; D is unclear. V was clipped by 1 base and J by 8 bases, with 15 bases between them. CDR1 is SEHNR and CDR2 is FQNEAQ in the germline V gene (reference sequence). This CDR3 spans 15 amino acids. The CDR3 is CASSLEREPSEPQHF. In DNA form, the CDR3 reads TGTGCCAGCAGCTTAGAACGCGAGCCGTCTGAGCCCCAGCATTTT.

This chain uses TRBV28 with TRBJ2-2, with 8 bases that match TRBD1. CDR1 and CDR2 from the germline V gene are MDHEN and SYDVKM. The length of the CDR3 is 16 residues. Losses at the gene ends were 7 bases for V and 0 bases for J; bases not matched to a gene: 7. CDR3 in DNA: TGTGCCAGCACCTCGACAGGGGACGCGAACACCGGGGAGCTGTTTTTT. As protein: CASTSTGDANTGELFF.

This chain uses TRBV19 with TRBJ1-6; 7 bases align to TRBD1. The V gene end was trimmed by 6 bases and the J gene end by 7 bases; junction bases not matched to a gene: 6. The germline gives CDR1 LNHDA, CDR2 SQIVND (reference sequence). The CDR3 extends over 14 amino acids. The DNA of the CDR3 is TGTGCCAGTAGCCCCGGGACAGAAAATTCACCCCTCCACTTT. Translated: CASSPGTENSPLHF.

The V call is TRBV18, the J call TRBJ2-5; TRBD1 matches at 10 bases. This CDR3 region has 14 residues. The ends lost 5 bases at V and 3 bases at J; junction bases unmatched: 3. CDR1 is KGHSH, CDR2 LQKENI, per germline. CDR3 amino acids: CASSDRGQEETQYF. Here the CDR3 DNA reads TGTGCCAGCTCAGACAGGGGGCAGGAAGAGACCCAGTACTTC. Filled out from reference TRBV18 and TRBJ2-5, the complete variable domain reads NAGVMQNPRHLVRRRGQEARLRCSPMKGHSHVYWYRQLPEEGLKFMVYLQKENIIDESGMPKERFSAEFPKEGPSILRIQQVVRGDSAAYFCASSDRGQEETQYFGPGTRLLVL.

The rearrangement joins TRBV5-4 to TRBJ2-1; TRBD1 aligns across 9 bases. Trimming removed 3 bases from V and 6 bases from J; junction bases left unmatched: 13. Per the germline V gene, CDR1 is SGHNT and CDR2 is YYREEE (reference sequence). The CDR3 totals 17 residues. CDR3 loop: CASSWGAGTGISNEQFF. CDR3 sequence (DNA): TGTGCCAGCAGCTGGGGGGCCGGGACAGGGATCAGCAATGAGCAGTTCTTC.

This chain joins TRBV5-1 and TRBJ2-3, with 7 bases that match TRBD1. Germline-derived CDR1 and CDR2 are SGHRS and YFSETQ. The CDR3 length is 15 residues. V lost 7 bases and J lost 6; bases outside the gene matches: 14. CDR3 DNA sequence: TGCGCCAGCGGAAGTAGGGACAGCCCTGGGGATACGCAGTATTTT. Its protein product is CASGSRDSPGDTQYF.

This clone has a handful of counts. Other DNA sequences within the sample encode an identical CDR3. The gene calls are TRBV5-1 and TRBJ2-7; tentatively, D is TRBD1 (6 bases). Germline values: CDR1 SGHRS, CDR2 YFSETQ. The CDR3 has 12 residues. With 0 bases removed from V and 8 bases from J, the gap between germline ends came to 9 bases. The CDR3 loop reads CASSLVRGQQYF. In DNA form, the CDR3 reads TGCGCCAGCAGCTTGGTCAGGGGCCAGCAGTACTTC.

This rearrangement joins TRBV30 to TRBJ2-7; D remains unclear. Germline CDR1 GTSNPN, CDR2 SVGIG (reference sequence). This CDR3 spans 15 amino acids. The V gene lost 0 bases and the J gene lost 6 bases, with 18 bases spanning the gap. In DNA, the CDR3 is TGTGCCTGGAGTGTAACGTCGGCAGGATGGAGCGAGCAGTACTTC. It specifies CAWSVTSAGWSEQYF.

The CDR3 nucleotides are TGTGCCAGCACCAACAGGGGCACTGAAGCTTTCTTT. It encodes CASTNRGTEAFF. J is TRBJ1-1 and V is TRBV2; 7 positions match TRBD1. Germline V gene sequence: CDR1 SNHLY, CDR2 FYNNEI. The V and J ends lost 7 bases and 4 bases, in that order; junction bases with no gene match: 3. There are 12 residues in the CDR3.

CDR3 DNA: TGTGCCAGCAGCTTAGAGGGTCTAGCGGGATACGTTACGCAGTATTTT. It specifies CASSLEGLAGYVTQYF. The chain employs TRBV11-1 and TRBJ2-3, with 9 bases fitting TRBD2. V dropped 1 base and J dropped 8; count of bases not matched to a gene: 10. The CDR3 loop spans 16 amino acids. Germline V gives CDR1 SGHAT, CDR2 FQDESV (reference sequence).

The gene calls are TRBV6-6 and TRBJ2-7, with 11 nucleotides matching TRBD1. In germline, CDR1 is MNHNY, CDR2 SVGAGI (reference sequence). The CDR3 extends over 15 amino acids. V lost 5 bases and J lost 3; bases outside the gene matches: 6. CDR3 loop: CASSGQGARGYEQYF. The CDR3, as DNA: TGTGCCAGCAGTGGACAGGGGGCGCGGGGCTACGAGCAGTACTTC.

The CDR3 loop reads CASSLEKGGGFWTEAFF. CDR3 nucleotide sequence: TGTGCCAGCAGCTTAGAAAAAGGGGGGGGCTTCTGGACTGAAGCTTTCTTT. The rearrangement uses TRBV3-1 (or the pseudogene TRBV3-2) and TRBJ1-1; tentative D call: TRBD1 (6 bases). Trimming shortened V by 5 bases and J by 5 bases, and 24 bases separated the two germline ends. Germline values: CDR1 LGHDT, CDR2 YNNKEL (reference sequence). The CDR3 is 17 amino acids.

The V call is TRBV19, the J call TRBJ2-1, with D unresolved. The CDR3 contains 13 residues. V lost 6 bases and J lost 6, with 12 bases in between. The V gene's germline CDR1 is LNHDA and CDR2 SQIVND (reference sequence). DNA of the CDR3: TGTGCCAGTAGCCCACAAGTAAGCAATGAGCAGTTCTTC. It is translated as CASSPQVSNEQFF.

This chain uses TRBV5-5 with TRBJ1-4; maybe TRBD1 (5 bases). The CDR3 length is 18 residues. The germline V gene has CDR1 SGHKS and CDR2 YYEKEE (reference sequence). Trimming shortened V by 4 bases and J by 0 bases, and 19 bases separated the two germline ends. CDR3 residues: CASSRQLGVGATNEKLFF. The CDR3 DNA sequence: TGTGCCAGCAGCCGACAGTTGGGAGTGGGTGCAACTAATGAAAAACTGTTTTTT.

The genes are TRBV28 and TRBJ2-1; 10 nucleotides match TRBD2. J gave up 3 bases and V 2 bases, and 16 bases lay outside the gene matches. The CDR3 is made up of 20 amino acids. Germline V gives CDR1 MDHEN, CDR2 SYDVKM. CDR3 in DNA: TGTGCCAGCAGTTTAAGTTATAGGTCCCCTAGCGGGAGTTACTACAATGAGCAGTTCTTC. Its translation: CASSLSYRSPSGSYYNEQFF.

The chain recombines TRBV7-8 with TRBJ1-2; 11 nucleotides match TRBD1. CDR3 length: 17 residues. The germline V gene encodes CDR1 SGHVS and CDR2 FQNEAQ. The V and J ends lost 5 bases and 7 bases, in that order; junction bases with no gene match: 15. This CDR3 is CASSLYQWDRGNSGYTF. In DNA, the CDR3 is TGTGCCAGCAGCCTATACCAGTGGGACAGGGGGAATAGTGGCTACACCTTC.

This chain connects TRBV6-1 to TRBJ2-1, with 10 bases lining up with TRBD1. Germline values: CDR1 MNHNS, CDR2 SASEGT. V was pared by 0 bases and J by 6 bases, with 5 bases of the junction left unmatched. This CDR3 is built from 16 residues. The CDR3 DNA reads TGTGCCAGCAGTGAAGCCGGGACAGGGGTCGGCAATGAGCAGTTCTTC. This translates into CASSEAGTGVGNEQFF.

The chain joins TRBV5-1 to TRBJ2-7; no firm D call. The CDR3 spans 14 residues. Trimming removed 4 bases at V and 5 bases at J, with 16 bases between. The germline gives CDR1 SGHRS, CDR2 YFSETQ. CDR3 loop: CASSVGGVRHEQYF. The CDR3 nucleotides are TGCGCCAGCAGCGTGGGTGGGGTAAGGCACGAGCAGTACTTC. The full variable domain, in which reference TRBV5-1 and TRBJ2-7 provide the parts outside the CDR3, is KAGVTQTPRYLIKTRGQQVTLSCSPISGHRSVSWYQQTPGQGLQFLFEYFSETQRNKGNFPGRFSGRQFSNSRSEMNVSTLELGDSALYLCASSVGGVRHEQYFGPGTRLTVT.